This T cell receptor beta chain was documented in a study of cytomegalovirus exposure and HLA in healthy donors. Healthy bone marrow donors made up the donors. This clone was counted only a few times. The antigen is not known. Looked up from germline, CDR1 is GTSNPN and CDR2 is SVGIG (reference sequence). V lost 4 bases, J lost 5 bases, and 16 bases lay in between. CDR3 length: 14 residues. Study findings and constraints: Sequencing probably produced one cluster of sequence variants that were highly shared.

Primers for the PCR totalled 60 Vbeta and 13 Jbeta. In the original workflow: As a later analysis found, there were tens of millions of unique TCR beta chains, of which 8.5 million to 14 million were shared. The repertoire was sequenced with immunoSEQ multiplex PCR; TCRdb's copy has only in-frame clones and lacks some. V and J calls and clone size follow that table, whereas D and trimming were derived from the DNA. The profile shows about 110,000 clones, approximately 80% of them singletons. Source material: PBMCs. V and J are TRBV30 and TRBJ2-3; a weak D match, TRBD2 (6 bases). This sequence originates from a young woman in good health and CMV-seropositive. CDR3 nucleotides: TGTGCCTGGAATGTGGCGGGACGGGGAGATACGCAGTATTTT. This sequence encodes CAWNVAGRGDTQYF.